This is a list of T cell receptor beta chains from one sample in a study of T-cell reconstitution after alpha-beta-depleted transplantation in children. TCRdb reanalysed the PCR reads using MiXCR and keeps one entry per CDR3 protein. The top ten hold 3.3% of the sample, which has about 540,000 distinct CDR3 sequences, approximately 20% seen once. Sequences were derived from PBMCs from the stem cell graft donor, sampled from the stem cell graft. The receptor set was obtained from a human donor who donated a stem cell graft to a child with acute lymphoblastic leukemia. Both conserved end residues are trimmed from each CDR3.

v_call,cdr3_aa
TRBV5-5,ASSLGGIGTNEKLF
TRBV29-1,SATAMNTEAF
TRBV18,ASSPVYRETQY
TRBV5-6,ASSLVSDGELF
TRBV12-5,ASGVSGHLTYGYT
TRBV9,ASSVGGSGWDMGTEAF
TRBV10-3,AISDLGGTAYEQY
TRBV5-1,ASSWATGSYEQY
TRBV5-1,ASSFGTEAF
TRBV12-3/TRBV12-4,ASRLAGVSYEQY
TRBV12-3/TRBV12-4,ASKHRDRGPNEQF
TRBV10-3,AISEPSYNEQF
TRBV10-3,AISERRASYNSPLH
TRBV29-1,SVDLGKTNTGELF
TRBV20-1,SARVMSTSTDTQY
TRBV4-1,ASSYLGGWGEKLF
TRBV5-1,ASSLALAGSEQF
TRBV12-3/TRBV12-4,ASSLAGPTGIHEQY
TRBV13,ASSEGAYTEAF
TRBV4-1,ASSQGGVTRNTGELF
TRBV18,ASSPFLRQRELWEQY
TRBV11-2,ASRPDKVNTEAF
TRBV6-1,ASSKTGIGNQPQH
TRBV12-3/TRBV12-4,ASSLRTGGGHEQF
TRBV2,ASSESSGMNEKLF
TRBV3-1,ATSQERKGPPSNYGYT
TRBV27,ASSPLDRVAGYT
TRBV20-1,SAVPKALGSYEQY
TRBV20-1,SADRDRGSTDTQY
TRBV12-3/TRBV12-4,ASSPPAGTYEQY
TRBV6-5,ASSYGRGFYEQY
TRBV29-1,SVQPGAVNTEAF
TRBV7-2,ASSWRSPGANEHF
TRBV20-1,SARLTINEKLF
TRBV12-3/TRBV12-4,ASSFTDSGNTIY
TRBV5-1,ASSLVVGVAEAF
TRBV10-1,ARLSGVIAEAF
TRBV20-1,SAGLAGTDTQY
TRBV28,ATRSGVQETQY
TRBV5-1,ASSLSSLRDTQY
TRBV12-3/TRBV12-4,ASILGLAGGNEQF
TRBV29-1,SVRGEGAF
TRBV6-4,ASSEKQGVEAF
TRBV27,ASSLRGPQGSGYNEQF
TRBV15,ATSRAQETQY
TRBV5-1,ASSESGTEPEQY
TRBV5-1,ASTTAGLNTEAF
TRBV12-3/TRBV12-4,ASSLSRGLADTQY